Following are 31 T cell receptor beta chains from one sample sequenced in a study of cytomegalovirus exposure and HLA in healthy donors. A multiplex PCR was run with 60 Vbeta primers and 13 Jbeta primers. Clones were read by immunoSEQ multiplex PCR, and TCRdb kept only the in-frame ones, dropping some. The table lists 140,000 to 150,000 clones, around 70% of them singletons. The sample taken for sequencing was PBMCs. These TCRs come from a woman aged 55-75 years in good health and CMV-seropositive.

The V call is TRBV7-2, the J call TRBJ2-1, with 10 positions matching TRBD1. The trim removed 1 base at V and 7 bases at J, leaving 4 bases unmatched. The length of the CDR3 is 15 residues. Germline CDR1 reads SGHTA; CDR2 reads FQGNSA. The CDR3 loop reads CASSLEGTGANEQFF. DNA for the CDR3: TGTGCCAGCAGCTTAGAAGGGACAGGGGCAAATGAGCAGTTCTTC.

This chain links TRBV5-6 with TRBJ2-1; TRBD2 agrees at 12 bases. Trimming took 2 bases from V and 9 from J; bases not matched to a gene: 6. There are 15 residues in the CDR3. CDR1 is SGHDT and CDR2 is YYEEEE in the germline V gene. CDR3 nucleotides: TGTGCCAGCAGCTTCCGTCTAGCGGGAGGGGTTGAGCAGTTCTTC. Translated, it gives CASSFRLAGGVEQFF.

The rearrangement links TRBV9 to TRBJ1-1; D unclear. The V gene's germline CDR1 is SGDLS and CDR2 YYNGEE. Trimming took 0 bases from V and 1 from J, leaving 10 bases between them. CDR3 size: 15 residues. In DNA form, the CDR3 reads TGTGCCAGCAGCGTAGCCTACAGCCAGAACACTGAAGCTTTCTTT. As protein: CASSVAYSQNTEAFF.

The genes are TRBV19 and TRBJ2-2, with 13 bases matching TRBD2. This CDR3 spans 18 amino acids. CDR1 is LNHDA, CDR2 SQIVND, per germline (reference sequence). The J segment lost 1 base and the V segment lost 7 bases, leaving 9 bases of the junction unmatched. CDR3: CASKTGLAGAVNTGELFF. The DNA for the CDR3 is TGTGCCAGTAAGACCGGACTAGCGGGGGCCGTGAACACCGGGGAGCTGTTTTTT.

There are a few counts of this clone. The CDR3: CASSLGGSSADTQYF. As DNA, the CDR3 is TGTGCCAGCAGTTTGGGGGGGAGTAGTGCAGATACGCAGTATTTT. The chain carries TRBV27 and TRBJ2-3, with 7 bases lining up with TRBD2. V was clipped by 3 bases and J by 4 bases; unmatched bases: 7. The germline V gene encodes CDR1 MNHEY and CDR2 SMNVEV (reference sequence). The CDR3 contains 15 residues.

Only a few counts were recorded for this clone. The CDR3 region has the DNA TGTGCCAGCAGCCCCTCGGACACCAATCAGCCCCAGCATTTT. Its protein product is CASSPSDTNQPQHF. V and J are TRBV6-5 and TRBJ1-5, with a weak D call TRBD1 (5 bases). From germline, CDR1 is MNHEY and CDR2 SVGAGI. CDR3 length: 14 residues. Trimming took 6 bases from V and 3 from J, leaving 12 bases between them.

The V gene is TRBV5-6, the J gene TRBJ2-7, with D perhaps TRBD1 (5 bases). The CDR3 runs 13 residues. Germline assignment: CDR1 SGHDT and CDR2 YYEEEE. Between the trimmed V and J ends, which lost 3 bases and 8 bases, there was a span of 15 bases. This CDR3 reads CASSYDRGTKQYF. The CDR3 DNA is TGTGCCAGCAGCTACGACAGAGGTACGAAGCAGTACTTC.

This chain connects TRBV5-1 to TRBJ1-2; D uncertain. Germline V gene sequence: CDR1 SGHRS, CDR2 YFSETQ. The CDR3 loop spans 14 amino acids. The V end lost 4 bases, the J end lost 0 bases, and 10 bases lay between the germline ends. Written as DNA, the CDR3 is TGCGCCAGCAGCCACGGACTCGCTAACTATGGCTACACCTTC. Translated, it gives CASSHGLANYGYTF.

V is TRBV6-6 and J is TRBJ1-3; weak D call: TRBD1 (6 bases). Germline CDR1 MNHNY, CDR2 SVGAGI (reference sequence). V lost 1 base and J 3 bases, leaving 10 bases between the germline ends. The CDR3 covers 15 residues. CDR3 loop: CASSYFAGDGNTIYF. In nucleotides, the CDR3 is TGTGCCAGCAGTTACTTTGCAGGGGATGGAAACACCATATATTTT.

This clone was detected only once. This chain connects TRBV4-1 to TRBJ2-5; D not certain. This CDR3 is 14 amino acids long. V gave up 0 bases and J gave up 7 bases, with 12 bases separating them. Germline V CDR1 and CDR2: MGHRA, YSYEKL. The CDR3 protein is CASSQDLIEATQYF. The CDR3 coding sequence is TGCGCCAGCAGCCAAGATCTGATAGAAGCGACCCAGTACTTC.

This chain connects TRBV30 to TRBJ2-7; D remains ambiguous. This CDR3 is built from 13 residues. V gave up 1 base and J gave up 2 bases, with 9 bases separating them. CDR1 and CDR2 from the germline V gene are GTSNPN and SVGIG (reference sequence). The CDR3 loop is CAWSGQNAYEQYF. In nucleotides, the CDR3 is TGTGCCTGGAGTGGCCAGAACGCCTACGAGCAGTACTTC.

This clone has just one count. The J gene is TRBJ1-6, the V gene TRBV30, with D uncertain. Germline assignment: CDR1 GTSNPN and CDR2 SVGIG (reference sequence). This CDR3 has 14 residues. V lost 3 bases to trimming and J lost 8 bases, with 14 bases between them. CDR3 sequence: CAWRLQPVYSPLHF. CDR3 coding DNA: TGTGCCTGGAGGTTGCAACCGGTTTATTCACCCCTCCACTTT.

V gene TRBV5-1 combines with J gene TRBJ2-7; 9 bases agree with TRBD2. CDR3 length equals 16 residues. Germline CDR1 reads SGHRS; CDR2 reads YFSETQ. V gave up 1 base and J gave up 1 base; unmatched junction bases: 6. CDR3 residues: CASSLSPSGASYEQYF. Written as DNA, the CDR3 is TGCGCCAGCAGCTTGTCGCCTAGCGGGGCTTCCTACGAGCAGTACTTC.

This sequence joins TRBV5-1 and TRBJ1-1; D is perhaps TRBD1 (6 bases). Germline CDR1 is SGHRS and CDR2 is YFSETQ. CDR3 length: 14 residues. V was cut by 3 bases and J by 4 bases, with 13 bases left in between. The CDR3 sequence is CASSWTDGVTEAFF. The CDR3 nucleotides read TGCGCCAGCAGCTGGACAGATGGGGTCACTGAAGCTTTCTTT. The variable domain in full, completed from reference TRBV5-1 and TRBJ1-1, reads KAGVTQTPRYLIKTRGQQVTLSCSPISGHRSVSWYQQTPGQGLQFLFEYFSETQRNKGNFPGRFSGRQFSNSRSEMNVSTLELGDSALYLCASSWTDGVTEAFFGQGTRLTVV.

This clone was seen a handful of times. This chain connects TRBV6-5 to TRBJ2-3, with 8 positions matching TRBD1. This CDR3 comprises 15 residues. V gave up 6 bases and J gave up 3 bases; unmatched junction bases: 8. The germline V gene encodes CDR1 MNHEY and CDR2 SVGAGI. CDR3 region: CASRRGQGTTDTQYF. The CDR3 nucleotides are TGTGCCAGCAGGCGTGGACAGGGCACGACAGATACGCAGTATTTT.

The chain links TRBV13 to TRBJ2-1; D ambiguous. The germline V gene has CDR1 PRHDT and CDR2 FYEKMQ (reference sequence). There are 13 residues in the CDR3. Trimming removed 5 bases at V and 9 bases at J, with 14 bases between. The CDR3 coding sequence is TGTGCCAGCAGCCCCCTAGGCGGTGGTGAGCAGTTCTTC. Translated: CASSPLGGGEQFF.

V usage is TRBV6-1 and J usage is TRBJ1-2; the D gene is possibly TRBD1 (6 bases). CDR3 length: 13 amino acids. CDR1 MNHNS and CDR2 SASEGT come from the germline V gene. Trimming stripped 7 bases from V and 4 bases from J, with 13 bases between. In DNA form, the CDR3 reads TGTGCCAGCAAGGACAGTGGACCCTATGGCTACACCTTC. Amino acid sequence: CASKDSGPYGYTF.

V gene TRBV27 combines with J gene TRBJ2-1; D unclear. V dropped 3 bases and J dropped 7 bases, with 4 bases sitting between them. The CDR3 length is 11 residues. Germline assignment: CDR1 MNHEY and CDR2 SMNVEV (reference sequence). The CDR3 DNA is TGTGCCAGCAGTTTTCTTAATGAGCAGTTCTTC. Translation gives CASSFLNEQFF.

V is TRBV21-1 and J is TRBJ2-1; TRBD1 reflects the table's D call only, with no check against the DNA. TRBV21-1 is a known pseudogene. The CDR3 spans 15 residues. The CDR3: CASVNRDREYNEQFF. CDR3 in DNA: TGTGCCAGCGTAAACCGGGACAGGGAGTACAATGAGCAGTTCTTC.

The rearrangement joins TRBV5-1 to TRBJ2-5; D may be TRBD2 (5 bases). Germline values: CDR1 SGHRS, CDR2 YFSETQ. The length of the CDR3 is 16 residues. V was cut by 0 bases and J by 2 bases, with 14 bases left in between. The CDR3, as DNA: TGCGCCAGCAGCTTGGCCGGAGGAGTGGTGCAAGAGACCCAGTACTTC. This encodes CASSLAGGVVQETQYF.

The V gene is TRBV6-1, the J gene TRBJ1-4; 8 nucleotides match TRBD1. V shed 6 bases, J shed 8 bases, and the junction held 8 bases outside the gene matches. Germline-derived CDR1 and CDR2 are MNHNS and SASEGT. The CDR3 runs to 14 residues. CDR3 loop: CASSDRGGREKLFF. CDR3 in DNA: TGTGCCAGCAGCGACAGGGGAGGAAGGGAAAAACTGTTTTTT.

The rearrangement joins TRBV5-1 to TRBJ2-7; 7 nucleotides line up with TRBD1. The CDR3 loop spans 14 amino acids. Unmatched junction bases numbered 3, after V lost 0 bases and J lost 3 bases. CDR1 SGHRS and CDR2 YFSETQ come from the germline V gene. CDR3 coding DNA: TGCGCCAGCAGCTTGGAGGACAGGAGCTACGAGCAGTACTTC. It codes for CASSLEDRSYEQYF.

The gene calls are TRBV28 and TRBJ1-1; D gene uncertain. The ends were cut back, 6 bases at V and 0 bases at J, with 8 bases in the middle. The germline V gene encodes CDR1 MDHEN and CDR2 SYDVKM. The CDR3 sequence is 13 residues long. CDR3: CASSRRVNTEAFF. The CDR3 region has the DNA TGTGCCAGCAGCAGACGGGTGAACACTGAAGCTTTCTTT.

The chain joins TRBV29-1 to TRBJ2-3, with TRBD1 identical over 7 bases. Germline assignment: CDR1 SQVTM and CDR2 ANQGSEA. J was trimmed by 2 bases and V by 6 bases; bases with no gene match: 5. The CDR3 extends over 13 amino acids. The DNA for the CDR3 is TGCAGCGTCGGGGACAGAAACACAGATACGCAGTATTTT. Translation: CSVGDRNTDTQYF.

This chain uses TRBV7-9 with TRBJ2-1; 8 bases line up with TRBD1. The CDR3 extends over 15 amino acids. The junction had 4 bases not matched to a gene; V was cut back by 5 bases and J by 1 base. The germline CDR1 and CDR2 sequences are SEHNR and FQNEAQ (reference sequence). The CDR3 DNA follows: TGTGCCAGCAGCATCGGGACAGGTTCCTACAATGAGCAGTTCTTC. This encodes CASSIGTGSYNEQFF.

The J gene is TRBJ2-7, the V gene TRBV25-1; D remains ambiguous. V was clipped by 1 base and J by 1 base, with 14 bases between them. The CDR3 runs to 16 residues. The germline CDR1 and CDR2 sequences are MGHDK and SYGVNS. Here the CDR3 DNA reads TGTGCCAGCAGTGAATCTATGGTAGAACCTTCCTACGAGCAGTACTTC. Its translation is CASSESMVEPSYEQYF.

The CDR3, as DNA: TGTGCCAGCAGCTTGGACAGGGTGAGCGAGCAGTACTTC. Amino acid sequence: CASSLDRVSEQYF. This chain uses TRBV5-4 with TRBJ2-7, with D perhaps matching TRBD1 (6 bases). Germline V lookup: CDR1 SGHNT, CDR2 YYREEE (reference sequence). V lost 0 bases to trimming and J lost 6 bases, with 10 bases between them. The CDR3 consists of 13 residues.

V usage is TRBV7-6 and J usage is TRBJ1-1, with 8 bases fitting TRBD1. The V gene's germline CDR1 is SGHVS and CDR2 FNYEAQ. CDR3 size: 16 residues. J gave up 6 bases and V 4 bases, and 13 bases lay outside the gene matches. CDR3 in DNA: TGTGCCAGCAGCTCGACGAAGGACAGGGAGGGTTCTGAAGCTTTCTTT. Protein sequence: CASSSTKDREGSEAFF. The complete variable domain, with remaining parts taken from reference TRBV7-6 and TRBJ1-1, reads GAGVSQSPRYKVTKRGQDVALRCDPISGHVSLYWYRQALGQGPEFLTYFNYEAQQDKSGLPNDRFSAERPEGSISTLTIQRTEQRDSAMYRCASSSTKDREGSEAFFGQGTRLTVV.

As regards this clone: A junction end diverges from the germline sequence, so it may reflect a read error. V usage is TRBV6-5 and J usage is TRBJ2-7; D is possibly TRBD1 (5 bases). CDR3 length equals 12 residues. Germline V CDR1 and CDR2: MNHEY, SVGAGI. The CDR3 region is CASSYSGQGESF. The CDR3 DNA follows: TGTGCCAGCAGTTACTCAGGGCAGGGTGAGTCCTTC.

This chain uses TRBV6-1 with TRBJ2-5; 8 bases match TRBD2. Trimming took 0 bases from V and 1 from J; bases not matched to a gene: 1. This CDR3 is built from 15 residues. The germline CDR1 and CDR2 sequences are MNHNS and SASEGT. The CDR3 nucleotides read TGTGCCAGCAGTGAAGCGGCGGGAGGCCAAGAGACCCAGTACTTC. It is translated as CASSEAAGGQETQYF.

The chain uses TRBV29-1 and TRBJ1-2, with 8 positions matching TRBD1. CDR3 length equals 15 residues. Germline CDR1 SQVTM, CDR2 ANQGSEA. J lost 4 bases, V lost 3 bases, and 10 bases had no gene match. CDR3 DNA sequence: TGCAGCGTTGACCTGGGATCAGGGGGCGGCTATGGCTACACCTTC. Its translation: CSVDLGSGGGYGYTF.